This TCR beta chain was documented in a study of CD8 T cells in ankylosing spondylitis. Broader study findings: Both synovial fluid and blood in reactive arthritis had previously been reported to carry some motif variants. A TCR beta motif of eight or nine highly homologous variants seemed to mark ankylosing spondylitis blood.

A single record per CDR3 protein comes from TCRdb applying MiXCR to the 5' RACE reads. The sample consists of 200,000 to 250,000 distinct CDR3 sequences, 8% to 9% of them appearing once. This clonotype was found many times. Its antigen is unidentified. This CDR3 is built from 16 residues. The J segment lost 6 bases and the V segment lost 6 bases, leaving 13 bases of the junction unmatched. Germline loops: CDR1 DFQATT, CDR2 SNEGSKA (reference sequence). This chain uses TRBV20-1 with TRBJ1-5; 11 positions agree with TRBD1. The sequence was collected from a female donor with ankylosing spondylitis or in good health (not recorded which). Sequenced input: blood, either unsorted or a sorted T cell fraction (not recorded which). The CDR3 coding sequence is TGCAGTGCCCAACCGGGACAGGGGGGAGTCGGTCAGCCCCAGCATTTT. This codes for CSAQPGQGGVGQPQHF.